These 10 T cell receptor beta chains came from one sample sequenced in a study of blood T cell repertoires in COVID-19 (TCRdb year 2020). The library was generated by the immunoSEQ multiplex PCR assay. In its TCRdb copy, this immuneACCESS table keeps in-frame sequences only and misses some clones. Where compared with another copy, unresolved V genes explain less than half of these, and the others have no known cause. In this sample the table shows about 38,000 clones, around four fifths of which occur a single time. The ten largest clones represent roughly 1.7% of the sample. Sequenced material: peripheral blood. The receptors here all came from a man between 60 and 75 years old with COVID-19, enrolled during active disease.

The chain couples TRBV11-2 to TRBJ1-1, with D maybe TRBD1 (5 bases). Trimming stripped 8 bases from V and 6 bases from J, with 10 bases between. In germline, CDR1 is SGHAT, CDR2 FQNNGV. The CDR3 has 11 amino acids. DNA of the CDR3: TGTGCCAGCGTACGACAGTCTGAAGCTTTCTTT. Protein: CASVRQSEAFF.

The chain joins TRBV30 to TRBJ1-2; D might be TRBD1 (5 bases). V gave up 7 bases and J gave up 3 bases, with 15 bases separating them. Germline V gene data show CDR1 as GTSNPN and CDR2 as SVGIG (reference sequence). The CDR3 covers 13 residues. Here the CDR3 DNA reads TGTGCCTCGAACCCGACAGTCCACTATGGCTACACCTTC. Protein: CASNPTVHYGYTF.

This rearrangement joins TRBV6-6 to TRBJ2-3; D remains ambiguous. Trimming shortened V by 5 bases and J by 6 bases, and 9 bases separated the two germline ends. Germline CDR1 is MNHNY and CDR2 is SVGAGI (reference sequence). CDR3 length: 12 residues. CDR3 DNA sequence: TGTGCCAGCAGTCGCTCTCCCGATACGCAGTATTTT. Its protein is CASSRSPDTQYF.

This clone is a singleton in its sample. The CDR3 loop is CASSSPPDRGNQPQHF. DNA of the CDR3: TGTGCCAGCAGTTCCCCACCGGACAGGGGCAATCAGCCCCAGCATTTT. This sequence joins TRBV6-2 or TRBV6-3 and TRBJ1-5; 8 bases are shared with TRBD1. CDR1 and CDR2 (germline): MNHEY, SVGEGT. J gave up 2 bases and V 4 bases, and 7 bases lay outside the gene matches. This CDR3 region has 16 residues.

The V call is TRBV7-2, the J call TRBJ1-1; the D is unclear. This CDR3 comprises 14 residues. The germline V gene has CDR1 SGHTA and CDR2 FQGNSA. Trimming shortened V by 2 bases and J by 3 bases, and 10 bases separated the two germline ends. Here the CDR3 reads CASSLRYSDTEAFF. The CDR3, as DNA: TGTGCCAGCAGCTTACGTTATTCAGACACTGAAGCTTTCTTT.

The CDR3 reads CASRTGSGTPLHF. The CDR3 DNA reads as TGTGCCAGCAGGACAGGGTCAGGGACACCCCTCCACTTT. The chain carries TRBV27 and TRBJ1-6, with 7 bases that match TRBD1. V lost 6 bases and J lost 11; bases outside the gene matches: 7. Germline V gene data show CDR1 as MNHEY and CDR2 as SMNVEV (reference sequence). The length of the CDR3 is 13 residues.

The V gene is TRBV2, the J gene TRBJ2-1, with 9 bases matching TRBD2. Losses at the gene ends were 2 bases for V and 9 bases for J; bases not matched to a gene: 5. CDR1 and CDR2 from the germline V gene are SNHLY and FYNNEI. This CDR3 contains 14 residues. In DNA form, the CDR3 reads TGTGCCAGCAGTGAACTAGCGGGACTCACTGAGCAGTTCTTC. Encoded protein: CASSELAGLTEQFF.

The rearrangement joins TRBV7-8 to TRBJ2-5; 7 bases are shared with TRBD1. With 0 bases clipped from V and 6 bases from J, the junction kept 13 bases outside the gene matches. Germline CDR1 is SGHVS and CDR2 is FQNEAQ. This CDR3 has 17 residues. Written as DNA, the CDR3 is TGTGCCAGCAGCTTAGCGATGCGCCAGGGGGTATCAAAGACCCAGTACTTC. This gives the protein CASSLAMRQGVSKTQYF.

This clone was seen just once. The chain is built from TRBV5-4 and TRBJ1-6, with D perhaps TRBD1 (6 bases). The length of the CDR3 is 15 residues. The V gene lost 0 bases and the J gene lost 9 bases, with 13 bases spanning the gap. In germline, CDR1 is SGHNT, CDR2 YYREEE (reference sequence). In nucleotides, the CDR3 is TGTGCCAGCAGCTTGGGGGGGCGCAGGGGTTCACCCCTCCACTTT. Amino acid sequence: CASSLGGRRGSPLHF.

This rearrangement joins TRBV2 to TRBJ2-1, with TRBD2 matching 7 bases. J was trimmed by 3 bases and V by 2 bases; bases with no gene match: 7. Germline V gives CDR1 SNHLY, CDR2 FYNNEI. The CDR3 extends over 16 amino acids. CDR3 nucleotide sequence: TGTGCCAGCAGTGAATTGGGCGGGAGTGACTACAATGAGCAGTTCTTC. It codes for CASSELGGSDYNEQFF.